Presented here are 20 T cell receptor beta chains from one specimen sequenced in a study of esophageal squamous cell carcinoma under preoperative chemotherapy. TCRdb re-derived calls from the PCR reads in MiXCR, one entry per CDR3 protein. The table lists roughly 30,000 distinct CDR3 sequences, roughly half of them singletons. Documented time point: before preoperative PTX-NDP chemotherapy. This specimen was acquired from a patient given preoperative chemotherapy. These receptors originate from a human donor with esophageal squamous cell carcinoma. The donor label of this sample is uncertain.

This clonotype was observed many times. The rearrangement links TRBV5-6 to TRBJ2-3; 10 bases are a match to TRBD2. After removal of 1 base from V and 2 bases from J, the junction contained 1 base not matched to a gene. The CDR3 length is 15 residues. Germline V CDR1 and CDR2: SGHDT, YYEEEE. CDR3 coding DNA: TGTGCCAGCAGCTTGCTAGCGGGGGACACAGATACGCAGTATTTT. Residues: CASSLLAGDTDTQYF.

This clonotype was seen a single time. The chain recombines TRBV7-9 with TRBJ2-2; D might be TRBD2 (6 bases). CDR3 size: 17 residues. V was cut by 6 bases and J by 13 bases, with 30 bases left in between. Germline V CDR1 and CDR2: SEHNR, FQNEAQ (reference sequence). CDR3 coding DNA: TGTGCCAGCAGTCAAAGTGGCGGGGCAGCGAACACCGGTGCGCTGTTTTTT. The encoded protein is CASSQSGGAANTGALFF.

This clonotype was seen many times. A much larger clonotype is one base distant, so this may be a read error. CDR3 DNA sequence: TGTGCCAGCACCCCCTTAAGGCTAGCGGGGGGTAATGAGCAGTACTTC. Translating it yields CASTPLRLAGGNEQYF. This rearrangement joins TRBV28 to TRBJ2-5, with 11 bases identical to TRBD2. The CDR3 extends over 16 amino acids. With V trimmed by 7 bases and J by 11 bases, 18 bases remained unmatched. Germline CDR1 MDHEN, CDR2 SYDVKM.

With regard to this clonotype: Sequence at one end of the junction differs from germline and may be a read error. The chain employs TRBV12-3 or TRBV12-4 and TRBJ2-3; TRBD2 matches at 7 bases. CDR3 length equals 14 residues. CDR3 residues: CAGSGGDYPETQYF. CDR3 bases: TGTGCGGGCAGTGGGGGGGACTACCCAGAGACGCAGTATTTT.

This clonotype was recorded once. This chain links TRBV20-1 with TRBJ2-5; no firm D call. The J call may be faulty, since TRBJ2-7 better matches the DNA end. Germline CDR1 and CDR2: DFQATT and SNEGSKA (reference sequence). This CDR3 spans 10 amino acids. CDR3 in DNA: TGCAGTGCTACCGAGCACGAGCAGTACTTC. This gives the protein CSATEHEQYF.

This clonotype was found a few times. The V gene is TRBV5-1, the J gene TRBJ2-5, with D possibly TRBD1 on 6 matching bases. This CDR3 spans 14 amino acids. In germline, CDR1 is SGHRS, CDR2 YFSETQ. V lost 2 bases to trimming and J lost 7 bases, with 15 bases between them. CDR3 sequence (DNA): TGCGCCAGCAGCTTAACCGGGACAATGGGGACCCAGTACTTC. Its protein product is CASSLTGTMGTQYF.

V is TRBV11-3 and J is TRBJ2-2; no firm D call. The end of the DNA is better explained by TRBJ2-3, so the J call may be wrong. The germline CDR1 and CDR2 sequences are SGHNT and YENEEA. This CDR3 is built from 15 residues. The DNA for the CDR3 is TGTGCCCGGAGCTCGCAGCCTGTGAACACCGAGAAGCAGTATTTT. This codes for CARSSQPVNTEKQYF.

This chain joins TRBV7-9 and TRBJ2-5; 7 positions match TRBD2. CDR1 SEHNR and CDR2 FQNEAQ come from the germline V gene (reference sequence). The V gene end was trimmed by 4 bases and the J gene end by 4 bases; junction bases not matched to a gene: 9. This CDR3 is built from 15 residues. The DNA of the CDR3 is TGTGCCAGCAGCTCCCCAGCCCGCGGGGGAGAGACCCAGTACTTC. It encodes CASSSPARGGETQYF.

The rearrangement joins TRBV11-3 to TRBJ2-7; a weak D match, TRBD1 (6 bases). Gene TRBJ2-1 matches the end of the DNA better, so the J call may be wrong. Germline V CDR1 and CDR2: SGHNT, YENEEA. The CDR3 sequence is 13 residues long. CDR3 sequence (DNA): TGTGCCAGCAGGCTGACAGGCCTCAATGAGCAGTTCTTC. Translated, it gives CASRLTGLNEQFF.

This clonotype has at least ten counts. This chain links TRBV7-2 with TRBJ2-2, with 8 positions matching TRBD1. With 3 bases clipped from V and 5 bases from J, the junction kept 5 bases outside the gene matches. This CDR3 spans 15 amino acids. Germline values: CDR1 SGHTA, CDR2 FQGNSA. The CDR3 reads CASSFTGGRTGELFF. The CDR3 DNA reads TGTGCCAGCAGCTTTACAGGGGGGAGGACCGGGGAGCTGTTTTTT.

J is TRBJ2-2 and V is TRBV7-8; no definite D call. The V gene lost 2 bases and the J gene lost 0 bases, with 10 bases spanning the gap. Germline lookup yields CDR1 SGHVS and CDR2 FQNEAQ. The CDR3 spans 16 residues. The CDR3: CASSLRVTPNTGELFF. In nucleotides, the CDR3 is TGTGCCAGCAGCTTACGAGTGACCCCGAACACCGGGGAGCTGTTTTTT. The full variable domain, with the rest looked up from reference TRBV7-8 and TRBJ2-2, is GAGVSQSPRYKVAKRGQDVALRCDPISGHVSLFWYQQALGQGPEFLTYFQNEAQLDKSGLPSDRFFAERPEGSVSTLKIQRTQQEDSAVYLCASSLRVTPNTGELFFGEGSRLTVL.

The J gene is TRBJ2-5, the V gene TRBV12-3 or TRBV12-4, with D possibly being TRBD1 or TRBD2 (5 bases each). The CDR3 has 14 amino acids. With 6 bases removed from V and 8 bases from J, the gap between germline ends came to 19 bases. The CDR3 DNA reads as TGTGCCAGCAGCGGACACCGTCGCAGGGACACCCAGTACTTC. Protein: CASSGHRRRDTQYF.

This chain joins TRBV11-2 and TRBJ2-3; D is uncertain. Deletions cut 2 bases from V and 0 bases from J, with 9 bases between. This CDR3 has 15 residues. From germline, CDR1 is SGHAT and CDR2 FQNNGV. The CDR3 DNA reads TGTGCCAGCAGCTTATCACTGTTTAGCACAGATACGCAGTATTTT. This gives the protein CASSLSLFSTDTQYF.

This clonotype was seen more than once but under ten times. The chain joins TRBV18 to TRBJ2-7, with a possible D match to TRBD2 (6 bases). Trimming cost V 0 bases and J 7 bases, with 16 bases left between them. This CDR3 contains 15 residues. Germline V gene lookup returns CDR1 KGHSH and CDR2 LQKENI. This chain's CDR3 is CASSPPGLRYVEQYF. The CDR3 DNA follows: TGTGCCAGCTCACCACCGGGACTCCGCTACGTGGAGCAGTACTTC. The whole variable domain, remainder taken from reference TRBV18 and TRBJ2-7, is NAGVMQNPRHLVRRRGQEARLRCSPMKGHSHVYWYRQLPEEGLKFMVYLQKENIIDESGMPKERFSAEFPKEGPSILRIQQVVRGDSAAYFCASSPPGLRYVEQYFGPGTRLTVT.

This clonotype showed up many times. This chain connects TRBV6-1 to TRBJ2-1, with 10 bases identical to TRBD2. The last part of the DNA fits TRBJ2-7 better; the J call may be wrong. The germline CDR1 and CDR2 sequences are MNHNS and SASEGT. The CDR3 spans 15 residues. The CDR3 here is CASTRIAGGGNEQYF. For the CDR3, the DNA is TGTGCCAGCACACGAATAGCGGGAGGCGGAAACGAGCAGTACTTC.

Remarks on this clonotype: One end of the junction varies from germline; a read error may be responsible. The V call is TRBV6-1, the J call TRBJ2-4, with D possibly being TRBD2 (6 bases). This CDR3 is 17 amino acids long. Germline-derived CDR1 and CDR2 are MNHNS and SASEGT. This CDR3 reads CASSRTTGRGAKNMQYF. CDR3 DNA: TGTGCCAGCAGCCGCACGACGGGGCGGGGAGCCAAAAATATGCAGTATTTC.

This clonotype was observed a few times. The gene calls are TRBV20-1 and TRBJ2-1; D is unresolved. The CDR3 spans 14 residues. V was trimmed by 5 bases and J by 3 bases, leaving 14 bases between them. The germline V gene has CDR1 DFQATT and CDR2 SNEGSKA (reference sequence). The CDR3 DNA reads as TGCAGTGCTCTCCCACAGCGTTACTACAATGAGCAGTTCTTC. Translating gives CSALPQRYYNEQFF.

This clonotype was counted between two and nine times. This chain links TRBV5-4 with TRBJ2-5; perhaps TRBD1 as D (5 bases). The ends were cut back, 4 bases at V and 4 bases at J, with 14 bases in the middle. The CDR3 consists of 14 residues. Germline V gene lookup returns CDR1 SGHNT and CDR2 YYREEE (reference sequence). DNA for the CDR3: TGTGCCAGCAGCCAACAGGTACCACCAGAGACCCAGTACTTC. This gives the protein CASSQQVPPETQYF.

The CDR3 DNA sequence: TGCGCCAGCAGCCGGTCTGGGGGAGAAGGTGAAGCTTTCTTT. This sequence encodes CASSRSGGEGEAFF. This sequence joins TRBV4-1 and TRBJ1-1, with D perhaps matching TRBD1 (5 bases). The CDR3 runs to 14 residues. Germline CDR1 reads MGHRA; CDR2 reads YSYEKL. Deletions cut 4 bases from V and 7 bases from J, with 16 bases between.

CDR3 nucleotide sequence: TGTGCCAGGGGCCCGGGGGCCAAAAACACGCAGTATTTT. Its protein product is CARGPGAKNTQYF. The chain uses TRBV7-6 and TRBJ2-4; D may match TRBD1 or TRBD2 (6 bases each). The J call is doubtful: the DNA matches TRBJ2-3 better. From germline, CDR1 is SGHVS and CDR2 FNYEAQ. This CDR3 has 13 residues.